This record covers a single TCR beta chain. V lost 0 bases and J lost 5; bases outside the gene matches: 3. Germline V CDR1 and CDR2: SGHRS, YFSETQ. The length of the CDR3 is 15 residues. The entry originates in a study of blood T cell repertoires in COVID-19. Sequenced by immunoSEQ multiplex PCR; TCRdb stores in-frame clones only, minus some. Of roughly 240,000 clones listed, approximately 90% are singletons. The sequenced material came from peripheral blood. The origin of this receptor is a man aged 18-30 years with active or convalescent COVID-19. The rearrangement links TRBV5-1 to TRBJ2-5; the match to TRBD1 covers 11 bases. CDR3 DNA: TGCGCCAGCAGCTTGGGGACAGGGGGCGATGAGACCCAGTACTTC. Translation gives CASSLGTGGDETQYF.